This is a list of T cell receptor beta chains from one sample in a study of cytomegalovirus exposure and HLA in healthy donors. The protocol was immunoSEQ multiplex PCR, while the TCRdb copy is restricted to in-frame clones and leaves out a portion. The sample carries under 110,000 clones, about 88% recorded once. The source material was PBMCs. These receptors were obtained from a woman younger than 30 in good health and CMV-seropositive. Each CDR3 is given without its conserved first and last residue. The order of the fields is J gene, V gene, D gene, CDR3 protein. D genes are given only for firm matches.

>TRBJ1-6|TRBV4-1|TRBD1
ASSQGQGNSSPLH
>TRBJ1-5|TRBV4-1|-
ASSQTVHQPQH
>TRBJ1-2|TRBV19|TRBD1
ASTTGGYGYT
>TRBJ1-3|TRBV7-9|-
ASSHGQFSGNTIY
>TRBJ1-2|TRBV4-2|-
ASSQEAGGYGYT
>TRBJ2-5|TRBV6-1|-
ASSDSVQETQY
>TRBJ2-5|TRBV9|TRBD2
ASSVGTSGGEETQY
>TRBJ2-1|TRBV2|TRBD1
ASSAGHRGDFNNEQF
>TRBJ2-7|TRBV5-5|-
ASSPPTGDEQY
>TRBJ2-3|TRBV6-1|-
ASSEGYEWAGTDTQY
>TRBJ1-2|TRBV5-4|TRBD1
ASSPGQGSADGYT
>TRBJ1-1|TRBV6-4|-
ASSEGSGTEAF
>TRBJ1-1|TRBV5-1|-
ASSLAAGMNTEAF
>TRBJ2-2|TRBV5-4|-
ASSWQGSNTGELF
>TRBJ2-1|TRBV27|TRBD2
ASSFAGGPDEQF
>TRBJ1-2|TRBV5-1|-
ASSLIRGSYGYT
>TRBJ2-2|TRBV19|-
AGGGFTGELF
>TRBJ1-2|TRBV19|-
ASSISPTPGGGYT
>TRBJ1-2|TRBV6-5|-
ASSYSTGNMAYGYT
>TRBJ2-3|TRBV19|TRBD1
ASRDDRASDTQY
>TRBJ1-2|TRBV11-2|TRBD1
ASSHQGQGGGYT
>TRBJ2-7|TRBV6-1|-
ASSVAPTEGYEQY
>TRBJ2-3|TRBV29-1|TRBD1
SVGTGGSTDTQY
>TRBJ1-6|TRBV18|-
ASSPLDAGSPLH
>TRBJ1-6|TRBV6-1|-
ASSELGVFSYNSPLH
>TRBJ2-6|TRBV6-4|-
ASSDDGGSPGANVLT
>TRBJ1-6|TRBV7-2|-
ASTGGRGGRGSPLH
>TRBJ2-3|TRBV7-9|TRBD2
ASSLEFERGANTQY
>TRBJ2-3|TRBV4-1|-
ASSQVSVLTDTQY
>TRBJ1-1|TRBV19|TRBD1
ATRGRGNTEAF
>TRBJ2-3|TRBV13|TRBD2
ASSLMKGLALASTDTQY
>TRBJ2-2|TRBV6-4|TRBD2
ASSEGAGNTGELF
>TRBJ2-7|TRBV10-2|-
ASSESAGERIYEQY
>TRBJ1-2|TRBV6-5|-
ASSYGQFYGYT
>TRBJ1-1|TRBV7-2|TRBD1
ASSLAGQGAFQAF
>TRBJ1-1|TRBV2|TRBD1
ASRGQGNTEAF
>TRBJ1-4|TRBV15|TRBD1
ATSRGTGGNEKLF
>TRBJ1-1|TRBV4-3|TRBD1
ASSQFTGTGSAEAF
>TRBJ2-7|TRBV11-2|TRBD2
ASSLVSGGPYEQY
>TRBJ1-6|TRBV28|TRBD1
ASRGQGSYNSPLH
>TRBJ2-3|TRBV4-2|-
ASSQEFQQGTDTQY
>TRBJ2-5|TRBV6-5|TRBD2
ASSYSSGGQETQY
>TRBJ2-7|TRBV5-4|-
ASSLGDTSYEQY
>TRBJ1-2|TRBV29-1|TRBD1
SVEEVSGGNYGYT
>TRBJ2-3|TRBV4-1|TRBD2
ASSQQLAGAGGTQY
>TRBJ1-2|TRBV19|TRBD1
ASRGVDYGYT
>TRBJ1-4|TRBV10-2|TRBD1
ASSLDRESEKLF
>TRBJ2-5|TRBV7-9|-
ASSLGGPSQETQY
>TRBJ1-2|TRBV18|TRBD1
ASSQPQGASYT
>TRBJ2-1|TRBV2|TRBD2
ASSLDGGISYNEQF
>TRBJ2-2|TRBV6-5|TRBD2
ASSYFRGGGTGELF
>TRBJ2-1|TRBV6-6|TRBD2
ASSSLGTSGGDEQF
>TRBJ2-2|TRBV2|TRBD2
ASSAELALDTGELF
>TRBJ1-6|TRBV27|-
ASGWGNNSPLH
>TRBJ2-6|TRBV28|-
ASSPAGSGANVLT
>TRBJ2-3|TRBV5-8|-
ASSVTSTDTQY
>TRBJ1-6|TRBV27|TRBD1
ASSSGTGNSPLH
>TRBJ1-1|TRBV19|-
ASSIMGGVTEAF
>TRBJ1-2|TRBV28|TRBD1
ASSFGQGVGYT
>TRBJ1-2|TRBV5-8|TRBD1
ASSGTTGVGYT